The source of this T cell receptor beta chain is a study of human CD8 memory T cell subsets (dated by TCRdb to 2019 to 2021). Regarding the study in general: The clonal relationships among stem-like (TSTEM), progenitor exhausted-like (TPEX) and effector memory CD8+ T cell subsets were assessed by comparing the TCRbeta repertoires of these subsets. Several donors each provided TSTEM, TPEX and effector memory subsets, from which TCRbeta repertoires were obtained.

Stem-like memory CD8+ T cells (TSTEM) were defined as CCR7+ PD-1- TIGIT- cells. Density gradient separation was used to isolate peripheral blood mononuclear cells from healthy donor buffy coats. Negative magnetic separation using EasySep or MojoSort CD8+ T cell isolation kits was how the study enriched total CD8+ T cells. An RNeasy Mini Kit was used to extract total RNA from duplicate vials of under 190,000 sorted CD8+ T cells per subset. The PBMCs were used either fresh or after being cryopreserved in fetal bovine serum with approximately 9.8% DMSO. CD8+ T cell subsets were sorted to purity by fluorescence-activated cell sorting on a FACSAria III. These reads were obtained on a NextSeq 550. A Human TCR Profiling Kit was used to prepare UMI-labeled 5' RACE TCRbeta libraries. Every TCRbeta library was prepared in parallel with an identical number of PCR cycles. The paper's processing steps were these. Each TCRbeta library contained between roughly 2,600 and 20,000 functional CDR3beta clonotypes. MIGEC 1.2.9 was used for UMI extraction and consensus assembly, with a minimum of three reads required per UMI. In-frame CDR3beta repertoires were extracted with MiXCR 3.0.3. After each sample was downsampled to 42,000 randomly selected UMIs, diversity metrics were computed in VDJtools 1.2.1. For the top 3,000 clones of each sample pair, the repertoire overlap metrics D, R and F2 were calculated in VDJtools. After reprocessing by TCRdb, each CDR3 protein sequence is one entry, and no DNA is given. These V and J calls derive from TCRdb rather than the authors' analysis. The sample table on file contains more than 15,000 distinct CDR3 sequences. The ten largest account for approximately 6% of the sample.

Study-level results and caveats: Only TCRbeta chains were sequenced, and the repertoire comparisons were based on over five donors and tested using paired t-tests with Bonferroni correction. Based on Chao1 estimates, TSTEM subsets appeared to have greater repertoire diversity than TPEX subsets, which could potentially reflect a broader range of specificities. Although both stem-like subsets shared clonotypes with effector memory cells, the overlap between TSTEM and TPEX repertoires was minimal, suggesting distinct antigen spectra for the TSTEM and TPEX subsets. Normalized Shannon-Wiener diversity was similarly high in the TSTEM and TPEX subsets, while the effector memory subsets were comparatively less diverse.

Via the germline V gene (reference sequence), CDR1 is DFQATT and CDR2 SNEGSKA. Spanning cysteine to phenylalanine, the CDR3 consists of 12 amino acids. No DNA accompanies this entry. Going by frequency, this clonotype is medium-sized (0.01 to 0.1%); no count is logged. Its antigen is currently not known. The sequenced material came from CD8+ stem-like memory T cells (TSCM and TCM) sorted from PBMCs. In light of the paper, this sample's cell subset or site label describes: stem-like memory CD8 T cells (TSTEM), CCR7+ PD-1- TIGIT-. The clonotype was recovered from a human donor in good health. The chain employs TRBV20-1 and TRBJ2-7. The CDR3 region has the sequence CSAREVTDEQYF.